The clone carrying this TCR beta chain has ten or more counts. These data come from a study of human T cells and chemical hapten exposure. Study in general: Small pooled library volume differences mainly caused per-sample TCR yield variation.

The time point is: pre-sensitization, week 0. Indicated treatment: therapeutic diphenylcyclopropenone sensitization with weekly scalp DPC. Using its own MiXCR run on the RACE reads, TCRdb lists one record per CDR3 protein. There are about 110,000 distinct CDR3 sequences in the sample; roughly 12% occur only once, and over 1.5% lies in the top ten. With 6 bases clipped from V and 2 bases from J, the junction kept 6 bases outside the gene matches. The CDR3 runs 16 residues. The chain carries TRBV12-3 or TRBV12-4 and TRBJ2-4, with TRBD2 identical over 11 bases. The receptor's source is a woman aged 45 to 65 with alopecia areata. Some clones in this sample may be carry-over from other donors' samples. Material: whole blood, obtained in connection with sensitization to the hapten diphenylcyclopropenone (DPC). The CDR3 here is CASSILAGVPKNIQYF. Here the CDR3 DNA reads TGTGCCAGCAGCATACTAGCGGGAGTTCCCAAAAACATTCAGTACTTC.